The TCR beta chain under discussion was sequenced for a study of cytomegalovirus exposure and HLA in healthy donors. Study-level findings and limits: Earlier findings revealed that most TCR beta V segments proved productive either about 90% or about 30% of the time.

V lost 1 base, J lost 0 bases, and 10 bases lay in between. Germline V gene data show CDR1 as SGHVS and CDR2 as FQNEAQ. The CDR3 extends over 16 amino acids. Worth noting for this clone: Antigen unknown.

The primer mix had 60 Vbeta and 13 Jbeta primers. Profiled with immunoSEQ multiplex PCR; TCRdb holds only in-frame clones, not every one. The table lists around 150,000 clones, 80% of them singletons. The clonotype comes from a middle-aged man in good health and CMV-seronegative. The sequenced sample was PBMCs. The rearrangement joins TRBV7-8 to TRBJ1-3; tentatively, D is TRBD1 (5 bases). DNA of the CDR3: TGTGCCAGCAGCTTAGGGTCCAGGGACTCTGGAAACACCATATATTTT. Protein: CASSLGSRDSGNTIYF.